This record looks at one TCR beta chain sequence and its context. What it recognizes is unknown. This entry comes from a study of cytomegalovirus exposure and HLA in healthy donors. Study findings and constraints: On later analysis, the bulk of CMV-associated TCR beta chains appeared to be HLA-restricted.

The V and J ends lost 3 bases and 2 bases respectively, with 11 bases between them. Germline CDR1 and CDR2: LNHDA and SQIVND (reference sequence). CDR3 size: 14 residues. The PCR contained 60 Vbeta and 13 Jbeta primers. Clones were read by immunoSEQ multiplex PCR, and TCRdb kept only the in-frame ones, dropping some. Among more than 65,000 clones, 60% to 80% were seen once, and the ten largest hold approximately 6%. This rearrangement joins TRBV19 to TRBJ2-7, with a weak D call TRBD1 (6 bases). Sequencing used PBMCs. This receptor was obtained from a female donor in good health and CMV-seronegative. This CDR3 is CASSINRVPYEQYF. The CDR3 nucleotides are TGTGCCAGTAGTATTAACAGGGTCCCCTACGAGCAGTACTTC.